This T cell receptor beta chain derives from a study of cytomegalovirus exposure and HLA in healthy donors (dated by TCRdb to 2015 to 2018). Study-wide context: According to an earlier analysis of 587 of the donors, about 179 million T cells yielded roughly 110 million unique TCR beta sequences and around 300 Gb of sequence data. To predict cytomegalovirus infection status, the study brought together high-throughput TCR immunosequencing, statistical association of individual TCRs with disease status, and machine learning. To decide whether each TCR beta V gene segment behaved as functional or pseudogenic, an earlier analysis of approximately 600 of the donors relied on high-throughput TCR beta sequencing. The aim of the study was to test whether cataloging public T cell receptors could identify signatures of past pathogen exposure. Of the roughly 390 genotyped donors, about 80% fell in the genetic ancestry cluster associated with self-reported Caucasian donors. All discovery cohort repertoires had been generated on a single sequencing platform. Donor age, sex, ethnicity and CMV serostatus were compiled alongside the repertoire data. An early release covering approximately 600 HLA-typed donors comprised about 300 gigabases of sequencing data and around 85 million unique TCR sequences. Genome-wide SNP genotypes for about 60% of the roughly 670 donors were used in a later genetic analysis, which treated that subset as a discovery cohort. The study used immunosequencing to profile the T cell repertoires of 666 subjects and linked those repertoires to cytomegalovirus serostatus. In the later analysis, no new phenotypic data were used to find candidate immune exposures; instead, reliance was placed on TCR beta sequences and their occurrence across donors. Four to six DR-DQ haplotypes were handled as single units for association and clustering because linkage in the cohort was strong. Typing coverage differed by locus: A, B, C, DRB1 and DQB1 were typed in roughly 629-640 donors, DQA1 in about 500, DPA1 in some 570, and DPB1 in 400 to 490. HLA typing included class I and class II loci at four-digit resolution. In a later analysis, previously published TCR beta repertoires from about 670 donors were re-analyzed and high-resolution HLA genotyping was added so that TCR occurrence patterns could be studied. On average, over 200,000 unique TCR beta nucleotide sequences were sequenced per donor among some 420 genotyped donors of the cohort, with 15% to 20% of those sequences being non-productive. Along with the roughly 670-subject first cohort, a separate validation cohort of over 90 different subjects was used.

Overall results and qualifications from the work: The cohort was sequenced for TCR beta chains only, and without alpha or paired-chain data the features that could be detected were limited. Sequencing depth was assumed to be roughly uniform across donors in the presence/absence analyses, though that assumption may not hold. A later analysis associated approximately 17,000 TCR beta sequences with specific HLA alleles at a false discovery rate of 0.05. In a later analysis, most CMV-associated TCR beta chains were found to appear HLA-restricted, with HLA associations seemingly driven largely by CMV exposure. Several of the top co-occurrence clusters appeared to be linked to parvovirus B19, influenza, CMV and Epstein-Barr virus, according to a later analysis. In vitro tests confirmed that a few of the cytomegalovirus-associated TCR beta chains recognize cytomegalovirus antigens. Because counts were too low, 15 or so rarely observed V segments, including chromosome 9 orphons, were excluded from the earlier analysis of around 590 of the donors. V-gene and J-gene trimming of TCR beta chains was associated with a missense DCLRE1C variant in a later genetic analysis, and the association was replicated in an independent cohort. The study gave a list of 150 to 200 TCR beta chains associated with cytomegalovirus. HLA typing was unavailable for some donors at each locus, so association tests used only the typed subset. The classifier was reported to diagnose cytomegalovirus status with high specificity and sensitivity in both the original and validation cohorts. Linkage disequilibrium might explain the correlated functional status among segregating V segments, but an unknown experimental factor could not be ruled out. Strong co-occurrence of HLA alleles, especially DR and DQ, made assigning TCR associations to individual alleles difficult. The 87-base-pair reads could not distinguish some IMGT-functional V segments, including TRBV6-2 and TRBV6-3, so those segments were excluded. The sequencing pipeline was judged likely to have produced a cluster of highly shared sequence variants as a technical artifact. A later analysis found that HLA-associated TCR beta chains were more clonally expanded and had lower generation probabilities than equally common non-associated chains. Compared with the approximately 670-donor mean, donors in an Asian-associated ancestry cluster had fewer N-insertions in productive TCRs, according to a later genetic analysis. Across donors, most TCR sequences were observed very rarely, whereas some public TCRs were present in many individuals. The authors suggested that the approach could potentially be generalized to other disease states and immunological phenotypes. In an earlier analysis of a few hundred of the donors, most TCR beta V segments were observed in productive rearrangements about 87% or about 30% of the time, broadly matching IMGT annotations. In a later analysis, the rate of TCR association differed among HLA loci, with DRB1 alleles having the most associated TCRs and HLA-C alleles having the fewest. CMV serostatus was the only immune exposure information available for the cohort. A further reported finding was that TCR beta sequences accurately predicted the HLA-A and HLA-B alleles for most subjects in the first cohort.

CDR1 and CDR2 are read off the germline V gene as SGHAT and FQNNGV. The cysteine opens and the phenylalanine closes a CDR3 of 12 amino acids. The retained sequence is limited to the CDR3, 36 bases, with the frame set at the first base. V was cut back by 6 bases and J by 7 bases, leaving a gap of 7 bases between them. The cohort was made up of 666 healthy bone marrow donors. At the time of sampling, every cohort member was nominally healthy, though immune exposures that went unrecorded were likely present. The donor was CMV seronegative and was included in the group of around 320 seronegative cohort members. Each donor provided a peripheral blood sample, and peripheral blood mononuclear cells were used for TCR beta sequencing. The Qiagen DNeasy Blood Extraction Kit was used to extract genomic DNA from the blood cell samples. Comments on this clone: Its antigen is not yet known.

Receptors were amplified or captured by the immunoSEQ multiplex PCR assay. The multiplex PCR relied on a mix of 60 forward primers for TCR Vbeta segments and 13 reverse primers for TCR Jbeta segments. The CDR3 region of rearranged TCR beta genes was amplified from genomic DNA by a multiplex PCR assay. On the Illumina HiSeq System, the amplified TCR beta libraries were sequenced as 87-base-pair reads. On the authors' methods: In a later analysis, 77 million or so unique TCR beta chains were counted across the 650 to 750 repertoires, and around 10 million of these chains were shared by at least two donors. Raw reads were error-corrected and collapsed into unique sequences with a nearest-neighbor algorithm that merged closely related sequences to remove PCR and sequencing errors. CDR3 sequences were aligned to IMGT reference sequences to assign V, D and J gene segments. Each retained sequence needed at least a six-nucleotide match to both a V gene segment and a J gene segment. Rearrangements were classified as productive when the CDR3 lacked stop codons and remained in frame with V and J, and all other rearrangements were classified as non-productive. Following IMGT convention, CDR3 was defined as the stretch from the second conserved V-encoded cysteine up to the conserved J-encoded phenylalanine. The earlier analysis of about 500 of the donors excluded sequences that lacked an unambiguous match to a single V gene segment. In an earlier analysis of 587 of the donors, V segments were called functional above 56.7% productive rearrangements and were called segregating when the between-donor standard deviation exceeded 5%. A statistical classification framework was built for diagnosing cytomegalovirus status from the catalog of TCR beta chain sequences. In a later analysis, V and J genes were assigned by comparing TCR nucleotide sequences against IMGT/GENE-DB human TR gene sequences. Using the TCRdist pipeline, a later analysis assigned CDR3 sequences along with most-parsimonious VDJ recombination scenarios. In a later analysis, each TCR beta chain was defined by its CDR3 amino acid sequence together with its V-gene family, and reads without a unique V-gene family were excluded. As a way to deal with suspected cross-contamination and a sequencing artifact, a later analysis dropped approximately 590 nucleotide sequences that were highly shared and had low generation probability. In a later analysis, a clonal expansion index for each public chain was calculated from normalized within-repertoire ranks of inferred template counts. In a later analysis, generation probabilities were computed with a VDJ recombination model fitted to out-of-frame rearrangements, and the resulting probabilities were checked against IGoR. Hypergeometric tests were used in a later analysis to score TCR-TCR, TCR-HLA and TCR-CMV co-occurrence, with a repertoire-size bias correction applied to the TCR pairs. To estimate false discovery rates, a later analysis permuted the HLA or CMV assignments 20 times. In a later analysis, co-occurring TCRs were grouped with DBSCAN, and TCRdist sequence similarity was added when clustering was performed within HLA-allele-positive subsets. Repertoires with fewer than 30,000 or more than 120,000 public chains, plus five repertoires with anomalous nucleotide sharing, were excluded from co-occurrence clustering. The table was pulled from immuneACCESS by TCRdb, which kept in-frame rearrangements only. Such tables lose some clones; where checked, under half of the loss comes from unresolved V genes, and the rest has no known cause. D and trimming were read from the DNA, whereas the V and J calls and clone size are those reported in that table. The table for this sample records approximately 47,000 clones. The ten most abundant clones make up around 16% of the sample.

The sequence is built from TRBV11-2 and TRBJ1-6; the best D guess is TRBD1, with 5 bases matching. Sequencing input: PBMCs. This clonotype was obtained from a male donor in good health and CMV-seronegative. The bases are TGTGCCAGCAGTCCAGGGAATTCACCCCTCCACTTT. It translates to CASSPGNSPLHF.